The 18 T cell receptor beta chains given below trace back to one sample, sequenced in a study of blood T cell repertoires in COVID-19. Libraries were prepared by immunoSEQ multiplex PCR; TCRdb keeps only in-frame clonotypes and omits some of them. The table records 70,000 or so clones, 90% of them present only once. The source material was peripheral blood. Receptor source: a man between 50 and 59 years old with acute or convalescent COVID-19.

This clone was seen a few times. The sample has other DNA sequences that encode this CDR3 too. The J gene is TRBJ2-6, the V gene TRBV7-2; 7 bases agree with TRBD1. Trimming cost V 3 bases and J 1 base; bases outside gene matches: 0. CDR1 SGHTA and CDR2 FQGNSA come from the germline V gene. This CDR3 has 15 amino acids. The CDR3 spells CASSFRGSGANVLTF. CDR3 coding DNA: TGTGCCAGCAGCTTCAGGGGGTCTGGGGCCAACGTCCTGACTTTC.

The V gene is TRBV9, the J gene TRBJ2-1, with 7 nucleotides matching TRBD1. J was trimmed by 8 bases and V by 4 bases; bases with no gene match: 21. This CDR3 region has 18 residues. Germline assignment: CDR1 SGDLS and CDR2 YYNGEE. Written as DNA, the CDR3 is TGTGCCAGCAGCCCCCAGGACAGGACGTCTCCCGTTCTCGATGAGCAGTTCTTC. As protein: CASSPQDRTSPVLDEQFF.

This clone was picked up one time. This chain joins TRBV19 and TRBJ2-1; TRBD2 agrees at 10 bases. V trimming: 3 bases; J trimming: 3 bases; junction bases outside the gene matches: 5. From germline, CDR1 is LNHDA and CDR2 SQIVND (reference sequence). The CDR3 has 16 amino acids. This chain's CDR3 is CASSMISGGSYNEQFF. CDR3 in DNA: TGTGCCAGTAGTATGATTAGCGGGGGGAGCTACAATGAGCAGTTCTTC.

The V and J genes are TRBV7-2 and TRBJ2-5; TRBD2 aligns across 9 bases. Germline V lookup: CDR1 SGHTA, CDR2 FQGNSA. The CDR3 loop spans 16 amino acids. Trimming at V came to 1 base and at J to 2 bases, leaving 5 bases not matched to a gene. Here the CDR3 DNA reads TGTGCCAGCAGCTTAGTCGGCGGGGGGGTGCAAGAGACCCAGTACTTC. The encoded protein is CASSLVGGGVQETQYF.

This clone was counted a few times. The J gene is TRBJ2-7, the V gene TRBV5-3; 9 bases fit TRBD1. TRBV5-3 qualifies as an ORF whose function is uncertain. The CDR3 has 15 amino acids. Losses at the gene ends were 5 bases for V and 3 bases for J; bases not matched to a gene: 9. This CDR3 is CARRTGQGIIYEQYF. For the CDR3, the DNA is TGTGCCAGAAGAACGGGACAGGGAATAATCTACGAGCAGTACTTC.

The chain has TRBV7-2 and TRBJ2-7, with 9 bases that match TRBD1. The CDR3 is made up of 14 amino acids. Germline lookup yields CDR1 SGHTA and CDR2 FQGNSA. Unmatched junction bases numbered 0, after V lost 1 base and J lost 2 bases. Here the CDR3 DNA reads TGTGCCAGCAGCTTAGGACAGGGGGCCTACGAGCAGTACGTC. It codes for CASSLGQGAYEQYV.

The table lists this clone with a count of one. The chain is built from TRBV28 and TRBJ1-5, with D possibly being TRBD1 (5 bases). Germline-derived CDR1 and CDR2 are MDHEN and SYDVKM. This CDR3 is built from 15 residues. V lost 7 bases and J 0 bases, leaving 13 bases between the germline ends. CDR3 protein: CASTTTGHSNQPQHF. CDR3 DNA sequence: TGTGCCAGCACTACCACAGGCCATAGCAATCAGCCCCAGCATTTT.

CDR3 bases: TGCAGTGCTCGTGGCCGGGAGGGCGGGACAGATACGCAGTATTTT. It translates to CSARGREGGTDTQYF. This rearrangement joins TRBV20-1 to TRBJ2-3; TRBD2 agrees at 8 bases. CDR3 size: 15 residues. Per the germline V gene, CDR1 is DFQATT and CDR2 is SNEGSKA (reference sequence). V trimming: 5 bases; J trimming: 3 bases; junction bases outside the gene matches: 10.

V usage is TRBV7-9 and J usage is TRBJ2-4; 9 bases map to TRBD2. The germline V gene encodes CDR1 SEHNR and CDR2 FQNEAQ (reference sequence). V was pared by 1 base and J by 7 bases, with 8 bases of the junction left unmatched. The CDR3 length is 16 residues. CDR3 loop: CASSLGSGGWGNIQYF. The DNA of the CDR3 is TGTGCCAGCAGCTTAGGTAGCGGGGGCTGGGGGAACATTCAGTACTTC.

As DNA, the CDR3 is TGTGCCAGCAGTTACAGGGGACAGCTTAATTCACCCCTCCACTTT. This gives the protein CASSYRGQLNSPLHF. This chain links TRBV6-5 with TRBJ1-6; 7 bases are shared with TRBD1. V dropped 2 bases and J dropped 6; count of bases not matched to a gene: 4. Per germline, CDR1 MNHEY and CDR2 SVGAGI. This CDR3 contains 15 residues.

The chain joins TRBV24-1 to TRBJ2-5; TRBD1 matches 7 bases. Germline V lookup: CDR1 KGHDR, CDR2 SFDVKD. The V gene end was trimmed by 3 bases and the J gene end by 2 bases; junction bases not matched to a gene: 5. The CDR3 loop spans 15 amino acids. DNA of the CDR3: TGTGCCACCAGTGATACCGGGACAGCGCAAGAGACCCAGTACTTC. Protein: CATSDTGTAQETQYF.

The chain joins TRBV9 to TRBJ1-4; 8 bases map to TRBD1. V lost 1 base, J lost 4 bases, and 9 bases stayed unmatched. The CDR3 is made up of 17 amino acids. CDR1 and CDR2 (germline): SGDLS, YYNGEE. The CDR3 region is CASSVYLGTGVNEKLFF. Here the CDR3 DNA reads TGTGCCAGCAGCGTATACCTCGGGACAGGCGTTAATGAAAAACTGTTTTTT.

Details on this clone: Relative to the germline gene, one junction end is altered; a read error may explain this. Other nucleotide sequences from this sample produce the same CDR3. The gene calls are TRBV27 and TRBJ2-7; D not certain. From germline, CDR1 is MNHEY and CDR2 SMNVEV (reference sequence). This CDR3 is 13 amino acids long. In DNA form, the CDR3 reads TGTGCCAGCAGTGTTAGTCGCTCCTATGAGCAGTACTTC. Translating it yields CASSVSRSYEQYF.

The chain has TRBV6-5 and TRBJ2-3; 10 bases are shared with TRBD1. The CDR3 contains 15 residues. With 4 bases clipped from V and 8 bases from J, the junction kept 9 bases outside the gene matches. Germline CDR1 and CDR2: MNHEY and SVGAGI. The CDR3 is CASSSPGQGLFTQYF. The CDR3, as DNA: TGTGCCAGCAGTTCCCCGGGACAGGGGTTATTTACGCAGTATTTT.

V gene TRBV6-6 combines with J gene TRBJ2-2, with a weak D call TRBD1 (6 bases). Trimming left V 0 bases short and J 4 bases short, with 9 bases between. CDR1 MNHNY and CDR2 SVGAGI come from the germline V gene (reference sequence). The CDR3 has 15 amino acids. For the CDR3, the DNA is TGTGCCAGCAGTTACTCTACAGGGCTCACCGGGGAGCTGTTTTTT. Protein: CASSYSTGLTGELFF.

The chain carries TRBV7-9 and TRBJ2-5, with D perhaps matching TRBD2 (5 bases). Trimming removed 3 bases from V and 5 bases from J, with 10 bases in between. This CDR3 is built from 13 residues. Germline CDR1 reads SEHNR; CDR2 reads FQNEAQ (reference sequence). The CDR3 loop reads CASSLGGEETQYF. CDR3 DNA sequence: TGTGCCAGCAGCTTGGGTGGGGAGGAGACCCAGTACTTC.

The chain employs TRBV30 and TRBJ1-1; D gene unclear. The CDR3 contains 13 residues. From germline, CDR1 is GTSNPN and CDR2 SVGIG (reference sequence). The V and J ends lost 0 bases and 1 base respectively, with 6 bases between them. The CDR3: CAWSVGGNTEAFF. CDR3 sequence (DNA): TGTGCCTGGAGTGTCGGCGGGAACACTGAAGCTTTCTTT.

This clone was observed a single time. This CDR3 is CSVVPGGGTEAFF. CDR3 coding DNA: TGCAGCGTTGTTCCAGGGGGAGGCACTGAAGCTTTCTTT. This chain connects TRBV29-1 to TRBJ1-1; 7 bases match TRBD1. Germline V gene data show CDR1 as SQVTM and CDR2 as ANQGSEA. The CDR3 is 13 amino acids. V lost 4 bases to trimming and J lost 4 bases; unmatched junction nucleotides: 6.